One sample yielded the 4 T cell receptor beta chains listed below, sequenced in a study of OX40 agonist ivuxolimab in advanced cancers. Some clones are missing from TCRdb's copy, which holds only in-frame ones; the method was immunoSEQ multiplex PCR. The data show roughly 19,000 clones, about 71% seen once. The material was CD4+ or CD8+ T cells sorted from blood, obtained in a trial of the OX40 agonist ivuxolimab. The receptors come from an adult with an advanced solid tumor such as melanoma, head and neck, liver or kidney cancer.

The chain combines TRBV7-9 with TRBJ2-3; D is perhaps TRBD1 (6 bases). Germline V lookup: CDR1 SEHNR, CDR2 FQNEAQ (reference sequence). V was cut by 4 bases and J by 0 bases, with 11 bases left in between. CDR3 length: 15 amino acids. CDR3 sequence: CASSSNRASTDTQYF. The CDR3 region has the DNA TGTGCCAGCAGCTCTAACAGGGCCAGCACAGATACGCAGTATTTT.

The genes are TRBV29-1 and TRBJ2-3; 7 bases line up with TRBD2. CDR1 is SQVTM and CDR2 is ANQGSEA in the germline V gene. This CDR3 region has 13 residues. Germline trimming cut 8 bases from V and 5 bases from J; bases unmatched to any gene: 10. CDR3 amino acids: CSLLAGEKDTQYF. Written as DNA, the CDR3 is TGCAGCCTTCTGGCGGGAGAGAAAGATACGCAGTATTTT.

The gene calls are TRBV27 and TRBJ1-4, with unresolved D. The CDR3 covers 13 residues. Trimming removed 4 bases at V and 2 bases at J, with 5 bases between. Per the germline V gene, CDR1 is MNHEY and CDR2 is SMNVEV (reference sequence). CDR3 DNA: TGTGCCAGCAGTTACCAGACTAATGAAAAACTGTTTTTT. Its protein is CASSYQTNEKLFF.

In its sample, this clone was seen a few times. The chain combines TRBV4-1 with TRBJ1-4, with TRBD1 as a possible D gene (5 bases). V was pared by 4 bases and J by 4 bases, with 16 bases between. The CDR3 spans 16 residues. Germline assignment: CDR1 MGHRA and CDR2 YSYEKL. CDR3 coding DNA: TGCGCCAGCAGCCTCCTTCCCGGGACGTATAATGAAAAACTGTTTTTT. This sequence encodes CASSLLPGTYNEKLFF.